The source of this TCR beta chain is a study of metastatic and nonmetastatic thyroid tumors. On the study more broadly: A comparison of repertoires was made across blood and tumor or nodule tissue from malignant and benign thyroid patients.

The CDR3 runs to 14 residues. CDR1 is SNHLY and CDR2 is FYNNEI in the germline V gene. The V end lost 4 bases, the J end lost 2 bases, and 11 bases lay between the germline ends. TCRdb reprocessed the PCR reads using MiXCR. Of about 38,000 clones listed, around 43% are singletons. Thyroid surgery took place with no prior treatment in any patient. The chain uses TRBV2 and TRBJ1-1; maybe TRBD1 (6 bases). The receptor's source is a male donor with papillary thyroid cancer or a benign thyroid nodule (not recorded which). Some clones in this sample may be carry-over from other donors' samples. The sample consisted of tumor tissue. DNA for the CDR3: TGTGCCAGCAGTGGGGGGGCCCTTAACACTGAAGCTTTCTTT. Translation: CASSGGALNTEAFF.